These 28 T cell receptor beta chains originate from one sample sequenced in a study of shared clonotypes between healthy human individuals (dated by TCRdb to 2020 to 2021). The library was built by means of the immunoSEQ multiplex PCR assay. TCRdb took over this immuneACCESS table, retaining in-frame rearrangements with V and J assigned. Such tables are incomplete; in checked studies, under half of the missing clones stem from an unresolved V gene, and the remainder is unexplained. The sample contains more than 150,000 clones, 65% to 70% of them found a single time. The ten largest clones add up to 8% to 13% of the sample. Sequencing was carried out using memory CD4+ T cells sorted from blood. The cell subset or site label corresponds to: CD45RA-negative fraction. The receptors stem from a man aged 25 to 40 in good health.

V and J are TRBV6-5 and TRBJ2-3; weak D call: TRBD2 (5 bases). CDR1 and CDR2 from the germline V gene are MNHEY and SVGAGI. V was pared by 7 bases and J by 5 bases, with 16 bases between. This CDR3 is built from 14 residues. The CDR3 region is CASTLRGHGDTQYF. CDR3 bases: TGTGCCAGCACCTTAAGAGGGCATGGAGATACGCAGTATTTT.

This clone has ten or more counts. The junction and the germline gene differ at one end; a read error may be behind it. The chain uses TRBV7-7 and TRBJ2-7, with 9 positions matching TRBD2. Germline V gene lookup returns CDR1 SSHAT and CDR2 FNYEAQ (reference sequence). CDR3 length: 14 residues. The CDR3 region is CASSLGLAGYEQYF. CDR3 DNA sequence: TGTGCTAGCAGCTTAGGCCTAGCGGGGTACGAGCAGTACTTC. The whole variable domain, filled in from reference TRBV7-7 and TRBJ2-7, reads GAGVSQSPRYKVTKRGQDVTLRCDPISSHATLYWYQQALGQGPEFLTYFNYEAQPDKSGLPSDRFSAERPEGSISTLTIQRTEQRDSAMYRCASSLGLAGYEQYFGPGTRLTVT.

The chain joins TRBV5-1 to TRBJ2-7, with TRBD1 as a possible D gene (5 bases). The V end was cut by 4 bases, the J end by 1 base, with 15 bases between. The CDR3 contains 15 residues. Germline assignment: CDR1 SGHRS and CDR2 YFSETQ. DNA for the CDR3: TGCGCCAGCAGCAAAGGGGCAGTCCAATCCTACGAGCAGTACTTC. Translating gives CASSKGAVQSYEQYF.

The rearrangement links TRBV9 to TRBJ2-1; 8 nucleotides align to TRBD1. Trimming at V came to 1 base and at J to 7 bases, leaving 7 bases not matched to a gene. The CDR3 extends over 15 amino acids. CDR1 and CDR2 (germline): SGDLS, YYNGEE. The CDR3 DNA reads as TGTGCCAGCAGCGTAAAGACAGGGGCTGTTAATGAGCAGTTCTTC. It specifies CASSVKTGAVNEQFF.

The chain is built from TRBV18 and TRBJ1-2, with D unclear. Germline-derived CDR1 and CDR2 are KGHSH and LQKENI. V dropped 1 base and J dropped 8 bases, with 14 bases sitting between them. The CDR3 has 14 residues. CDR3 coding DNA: TGTGCCAGCTCACCACTTATTGGGGTGGGCGGCTACACCTTC. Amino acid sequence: CASSPLIGVGGYTF.

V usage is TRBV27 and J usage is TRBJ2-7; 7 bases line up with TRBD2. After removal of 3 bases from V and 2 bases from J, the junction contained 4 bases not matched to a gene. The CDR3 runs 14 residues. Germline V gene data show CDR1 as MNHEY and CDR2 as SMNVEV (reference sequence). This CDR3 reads CASSLAGATYEQYF. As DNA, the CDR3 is TGTGCCAGCAGTTTGGCGGGAGCCACCTACGAGCAGTACTTC.

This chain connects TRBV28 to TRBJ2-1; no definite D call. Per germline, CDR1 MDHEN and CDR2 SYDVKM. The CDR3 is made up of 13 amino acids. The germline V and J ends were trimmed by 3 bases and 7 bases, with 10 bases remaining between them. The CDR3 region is CASSFVLLNEQFF. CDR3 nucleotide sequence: TGTGCCAGCAGTTTTGTACTTTTAAATGAGCAGTTCTTC.

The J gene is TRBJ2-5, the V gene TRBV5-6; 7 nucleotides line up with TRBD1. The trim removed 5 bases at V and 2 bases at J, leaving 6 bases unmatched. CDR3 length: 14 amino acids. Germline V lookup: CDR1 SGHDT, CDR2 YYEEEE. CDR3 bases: TGTGCCAGCAGTTACCGGGACAGTCAAGAGACCCAGTACTTC. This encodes CASSYRDSQETQYF.

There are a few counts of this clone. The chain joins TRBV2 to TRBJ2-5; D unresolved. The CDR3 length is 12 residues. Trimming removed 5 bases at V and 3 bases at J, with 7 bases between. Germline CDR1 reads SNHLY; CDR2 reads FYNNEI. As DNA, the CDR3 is TGTGCCAGCAGTTACATTAAAGAGACCCAGTACTTC. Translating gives CASSYIKETQYF.

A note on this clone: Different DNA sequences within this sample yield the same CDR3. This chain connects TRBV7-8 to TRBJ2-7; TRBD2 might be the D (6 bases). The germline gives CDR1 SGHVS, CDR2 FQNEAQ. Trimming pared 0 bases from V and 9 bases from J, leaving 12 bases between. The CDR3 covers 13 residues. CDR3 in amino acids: CASSLAGGQGQYF. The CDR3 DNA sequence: TGTGCCAGCAGCTTAGCGGGGGGTCAGGGGCAGTACTTC.

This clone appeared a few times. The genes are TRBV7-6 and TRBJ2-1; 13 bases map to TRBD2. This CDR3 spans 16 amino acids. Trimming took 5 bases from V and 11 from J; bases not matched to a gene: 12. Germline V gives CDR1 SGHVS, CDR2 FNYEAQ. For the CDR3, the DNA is TGTGCCAGCAGCCTAACGCGGACTAGCGGGAGTCCGAAGCAGTTCTTC. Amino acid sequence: CASSLTRTSGSPKQFF. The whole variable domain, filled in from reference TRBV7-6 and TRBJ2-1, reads GAGVSQSPRYKVTKRGQDVALRCDPISGHVSLYWYRQALGQGPEFLTYFNYEAQQDKSGLPNDRFSAERPEGSISTLTIQRTEQRDSAMYRCASSLTRTSGSPKQFFGPGTRLTVL.

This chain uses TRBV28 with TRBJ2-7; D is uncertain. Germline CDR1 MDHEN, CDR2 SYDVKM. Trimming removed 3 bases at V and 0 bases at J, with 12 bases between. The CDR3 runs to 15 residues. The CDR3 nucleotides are TGTGCCAGCAGTTTGGGTAGCTTTAACTCCTACGAGCAGTACTTC. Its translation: CASSLGSFNSYEQYF.

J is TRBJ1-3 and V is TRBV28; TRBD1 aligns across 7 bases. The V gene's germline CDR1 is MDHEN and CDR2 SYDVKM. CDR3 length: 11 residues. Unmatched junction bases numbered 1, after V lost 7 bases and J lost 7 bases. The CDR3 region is CASKDRNTIYF. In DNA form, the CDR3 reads TGTGCCAGCAAGGACAGGAACACCATATATTTT.

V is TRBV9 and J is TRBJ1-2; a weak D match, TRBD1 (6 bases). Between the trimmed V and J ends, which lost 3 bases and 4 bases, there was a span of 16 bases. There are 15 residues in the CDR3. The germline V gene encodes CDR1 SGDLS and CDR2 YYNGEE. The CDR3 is CASSASYRVAYGYTF. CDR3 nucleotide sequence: TGTGCCAGCAGCGCCTCATACAGGGTGGCCTATGGCTACACCTTC. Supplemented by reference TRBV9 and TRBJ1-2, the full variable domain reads DSGVTQTPKHLITATGQRVTLRCSPRSGDLSVYWYQQSLDQGLQFLIQYYNGEERAKGNILERFSAQQFPDLHSELNLSSLELGDSALYFCASSASYRVAYGYTFGSGTRLTVV.

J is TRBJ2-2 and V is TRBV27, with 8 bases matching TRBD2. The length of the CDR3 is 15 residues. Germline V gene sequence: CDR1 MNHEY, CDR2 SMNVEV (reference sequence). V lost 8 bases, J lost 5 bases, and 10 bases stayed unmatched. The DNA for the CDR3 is TGTGCCAGCGGCCCCGGGACTAGGAGAACCGGGGAGCTGTTTTTT. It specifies CASGPGTRRTGELFF.

CDR3: CSAAATGEQFF. The DNA for the CDR3 is TGCAGTGCTGCCGCGACAGGGGAGCAGTTCTTC. The chain is built from TRBV20-1 and TRBJ2-1, with TRBD1 matching over 7 bases. This CDR3 is 11 amino acids long. Germline loops: CDR1 DFQATT, CDR2 SNEGSKA (reference sequence). The junction had 5 bases not matched to a gene; V was cut back by 5 bases and J by 10 bases.

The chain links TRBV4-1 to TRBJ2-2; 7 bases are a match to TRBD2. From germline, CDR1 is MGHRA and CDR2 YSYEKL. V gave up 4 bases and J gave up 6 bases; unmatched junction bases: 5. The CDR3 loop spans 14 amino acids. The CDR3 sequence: CASSRGRVAGELFF. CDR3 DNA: TGCGCCAGCAGCCGAGGGAGGGTTGCCGGGGAGCTGTTTTTT.

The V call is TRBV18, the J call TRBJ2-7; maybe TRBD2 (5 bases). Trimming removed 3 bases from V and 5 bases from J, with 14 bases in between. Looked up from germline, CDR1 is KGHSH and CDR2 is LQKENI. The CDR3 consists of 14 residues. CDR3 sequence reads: CASSPWASYDEQYF. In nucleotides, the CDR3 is TGTGCCAGCTCACCCTGGGCTAGCTACGACGAGCAGTACTTC.

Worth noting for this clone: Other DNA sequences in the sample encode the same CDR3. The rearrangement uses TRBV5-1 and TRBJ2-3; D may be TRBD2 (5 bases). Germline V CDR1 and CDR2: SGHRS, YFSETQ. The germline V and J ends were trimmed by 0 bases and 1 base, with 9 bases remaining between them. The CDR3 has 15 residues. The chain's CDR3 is CASSLAGVGTDTQYF. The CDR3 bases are TGCGCCAGCAGCTTGGCCGGGGTCGGCACAGATACGCAGTATTTT.

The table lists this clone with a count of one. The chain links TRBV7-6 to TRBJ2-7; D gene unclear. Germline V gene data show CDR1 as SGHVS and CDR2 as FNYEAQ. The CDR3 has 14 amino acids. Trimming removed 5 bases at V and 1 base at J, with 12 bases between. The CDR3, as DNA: TGTGCCAGCAGCCCCCGAGCGAATTCCTACGAGCAGTACTTC. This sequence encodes CASSPRANSYEQYF.

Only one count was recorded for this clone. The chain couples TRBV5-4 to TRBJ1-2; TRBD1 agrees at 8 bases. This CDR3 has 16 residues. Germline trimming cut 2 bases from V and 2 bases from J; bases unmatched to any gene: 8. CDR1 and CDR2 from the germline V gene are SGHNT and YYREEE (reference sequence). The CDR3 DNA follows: TGTGCCAGCAGCTTTGGTTCAGGGGGCGTGAACTATGGCTACACCTTC. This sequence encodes CASSFGSGGVNYGYTF. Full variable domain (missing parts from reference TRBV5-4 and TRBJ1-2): ETGVTQSPTHLIKTRGQQVTLRCSSQSGHNTVSWYQQALGQGPQFIFQYYREEENGRGNFPPRFSGLQFPNYSSELNVNALELDDSALYLCASSFGSGGVNYGYTFGSGTRLTVV.

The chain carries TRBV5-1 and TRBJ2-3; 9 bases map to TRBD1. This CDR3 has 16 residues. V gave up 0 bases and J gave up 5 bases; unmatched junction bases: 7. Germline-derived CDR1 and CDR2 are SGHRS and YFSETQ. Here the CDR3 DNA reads TGCGCCAGCAGCTTGGCGGACAGGGGAGGAGGAGATACGCAGTATTTT. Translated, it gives CASSLADRGGGDTQYF.

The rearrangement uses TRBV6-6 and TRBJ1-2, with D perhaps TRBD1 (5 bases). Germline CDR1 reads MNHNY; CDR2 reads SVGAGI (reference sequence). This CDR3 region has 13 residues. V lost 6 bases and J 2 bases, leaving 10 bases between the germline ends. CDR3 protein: CASREQGNYGYTF. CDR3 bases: TGTGCCAGCAGGGAGCAGGGAAACTATGGCTACACCTTC.

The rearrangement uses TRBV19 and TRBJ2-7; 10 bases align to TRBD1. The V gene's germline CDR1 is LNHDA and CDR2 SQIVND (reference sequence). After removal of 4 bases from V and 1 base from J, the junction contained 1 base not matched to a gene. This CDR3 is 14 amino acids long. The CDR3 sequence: CASSRTGGSYEQYF. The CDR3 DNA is TGTGCCAGTAGTAGGACAGGGGGGTCCTACGAGCAGTACTTC.

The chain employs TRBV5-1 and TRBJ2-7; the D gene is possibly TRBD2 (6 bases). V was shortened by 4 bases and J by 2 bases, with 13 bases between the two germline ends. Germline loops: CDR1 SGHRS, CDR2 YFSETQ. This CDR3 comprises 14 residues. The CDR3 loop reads CASSDPGGTYEQYF. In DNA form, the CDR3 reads TGCGCCAGCAGCGATCCCGGGGGTACCTACGAGCAGTACTTC.

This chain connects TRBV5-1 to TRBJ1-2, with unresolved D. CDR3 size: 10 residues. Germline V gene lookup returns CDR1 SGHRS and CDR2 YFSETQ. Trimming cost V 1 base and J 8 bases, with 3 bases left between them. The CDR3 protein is CASSLSGYTF. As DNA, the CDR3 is TGCGCCAGCAGCTTGTCCGGCTACACCTTC.

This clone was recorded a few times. Written as DNA, the CDR3 is TGTGCCAGCAGCGCACAAGGTGTCTATGGCTACACCTTC. Encoded protein: CASSAQGVYGYTF. The rearrangement links TRBV6-1 to TRBJ1-2; D is unclear. CDR3 length equals 13 residues. Germline V CDR1 and CDR2: MNHNS, SASEGT. V gave up 6 bases and J gave up 4 bases, with 12 bases separating them.

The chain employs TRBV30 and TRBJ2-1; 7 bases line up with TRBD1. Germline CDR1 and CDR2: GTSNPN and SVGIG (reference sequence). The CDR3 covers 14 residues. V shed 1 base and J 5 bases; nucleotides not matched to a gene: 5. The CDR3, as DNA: TGTGCCTGGAGTGACAGGGGTATCCACAATGAGCAGTTCTTC. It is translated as CAWSDRGIHNEQFF.